The sequence of this TCR beta chain was determined in a study of early T cells in non-severe SARS-CoV-2 infection. Each CDR3 protein gets one entry after TCRdb re-called the 5' RACE reads with MiXCR. The sample lists tens of thousands of distinct CDR3 sequences; over 10% were seen once. Germline CDR1 reads SGHRS; CDR2 reads YFSETQ. CDR3 size: 15 residues. J gave up 4 bases and V 4 bases, and 5 bases lay outside the gene matches. This clonotype came up a few times. The V call is TRBV5-1, the J call TRBJ2-2; 9 positions match TRBD1. This TCR came from an adult who was a healthcare worker with PCR-confirmed SARS-CoV-2 infection or an uninfected control (not recorded which). The sequencing sample was made of whole blood. This CDR3 is CASSTGTGFTGELFF. The CDR3 coding sequence is TGCGCCAGCAGCACCGGGACAGGGTTCACCGGGGAGCTGTTTTTT.